This entry concerns a single T cell receptor (beta chain). Its antigen is unidentified. Profiling relied on immunoSEQ multiplex PCR, and the TCRdb table lists in-frame clones only, not all of them. The sample contains about 1.1 million clones, about 80% of which appear only once. The data are from a study of shared clonotypes between healthy human individuals. Turning to the study itself: For every donor, three CD4 naive, three CD4 memory, two CD8 naive and one CD8 memory plates were used. Study conclusions and caveats: When naive CD4 clonotypes were compared across a few donors, around 4.6% were shared.

The CDR3 is 12 amino acids. CDR1 and CDR2 from the germline V gene are SGHDT and YYEEEE. V lost 0 bases, J lost 5 bases, and 5 bases lay in between. Sequenced material: memory CD4+ T cells from PBMCs. Regarding subset: CD45RA-negative fraction. This chain joins TRBV5-6 and TRBJ1-1; unclear D gene. The sequence was obtained from a man aged 18 to 29 in good health. Some clones in this sample may be carry-over from other donors' samples. CDR3 sequence: CASSLVPTEAFF. CDR3 coding DNA: TGTGCCAGCAGCTTGGTTCCAACTGAAGCTTTCTTT.